The TCR beta chain under discussion was sequenced for a study of CD8+CD57+ T cells in acquired aplastic anemia. The study's findings and limits: Shared by patients and controls, 25 to 30 CD8+ CDR3s were abundant in patients.

The sequenced patients had an expansion of CD8+CD57+ cells seen by flow cytometry. This clonotype was picked up many times. Its antigen is undetermined. It was genomic DNA that served as the template for profiling TCR beta VDJ and CDR3. TCRdb called the reads again in MiXCR, with one record for every CDR3 protein. The sample shows approximately 150,000 distinct CDR3 sequences, more than 45% of them seen only once. Per the germline V gene, CDR1 is LNHDA and CDR2 is SQIVND (reference sequence). The CDR3 runs to 16 residues. V shed 4 bases and J shed 4 bases, with 17 bases lying between them. Sequenced: sorted CD4+, CD8+, or CD8+CD57+ T cells (not recorded which) from PBMCs. V usage is TRBV19 and J usage is TRBJ2-1; D is possibly TRBD1 or TRBD2 (6 bases each). This receptor was obtained from a human donor with aplastic anemia. The CDR3 here is CASSSQTGATYNEQFF. The CDR3 DNA reads TGTGCCAGTAGTAGTCAGACGGGGGCGACTTACAATGAGCAGTTCTTC.